The clone carrying this T cell receptor beta chain was recorded a few times. Antigen unknown. Assay used: immunoSEQ multiplex PCR; TCRdb lists only in-frame clones, some missing. Of 70,000 to 95,000 clones detected, 80% to 90% appear once; the ten largest clones hold about 3.8%. The data were taken from a study of OX40 agonist ivuxolimab in advanced cancers. The wider study: It was ivuxolimab, an agonistic anti-OX40 (CD134) antibody, that patients were treated with. Dose-escalation patients' cancers were hepatocellular carcinoma, melanoma, renal cell or head and neck cancer. Partial responses occurred in three patients (one hepatocellular carcinoma, two cutaneous melanoma).

Study outcomes and limitations: Clonal expansion in partial responders at 0.1-3.0 mg/kg ranked among the lowest.

The sample in question was CD4+ or CD8+ T cells sorted from blood, obtained in a trial of the OX40 agonist ivuxolimab. The receptor was derived from an adult with an advanced solid tumor such as melanoma, head and neck, liver or kidney cancer.

CDR3 DNA sequence: TGTGCCAGCAGTTTTCGGACAGACTCTGGAAACACCATATATTTT. Amino acid sequence: CASSFRTDSGNTIYF. The chain joins TRBV28 to TRBJ1-3; D might be TRBD1 (6 bases). Germline values: CDR1 MDHEN, CDR2 SYDVKM. The CDR3 has 15 residues. The ends were cut back, 3 bases at V and 0 bases at J, with 9 bases in the middle.